These 9 T cell receptor beta chains were sequenced from one sample in a study of beta chain features in type 1 diabetes. Overall study findings and caveats: TCRB CDR3s were moderately but significantly shorter in Type 1 diabetes patients in all four CD4+ subsets.

Antigens for these TCRs are unknown. The isolated RNA, all of it, was reverse transcribed, so expressed TCRB transcripts were what got sequenced. The table came from immunoSEQ multiplex PCR; TCRdb's copy has only in-frame clones and leaves some out. The table includes about 160,000 clones, around 8% detected once. Sequences were obtained from central memory CD4+ T cells from blood. The receptors were sampled from a woman aged 18-35 years with type 1 diabetes.

This clone was picked up a small number of times. The chain is built from TRBV28 and TRBJ1-2; TRBD1 agrees at 8 bases. Germline V gene data show CDR1 as MDHEN and CDR2 as SYDVKM. The V and J ends lost 6 bases and 4 bases, in that order; junction bases with no gene match: 10. The CDR3 consists of 15 residues. The CDR3 is CASRRPTGQGYGYTF. The CDR3, as DNA: TGTGCCAGCAGACGTCCGACCGGACAGGGCTATGGCTACACCTTC.

This clone has a handful of counts. This sequence joins TRBV5-8 and TRBJ1-4, with TRBD1 identical over 11 bases. Germline V lookup: CDR1 SGHTS, CDR2 YDEGEE. The V and J ends lost 0 bases and 7 bases, in that order; junction bases with no gene match: 2. This CDR3 has 15 amino acids. CDR3 in amino acids: CASSLAGTGGEKLFF. The CDR3, as DNA: TGTGCCAGCAGCTTGGCCGGGACAGGGGGTGAAAAACTGTTTTTT.

This chain links TRBV5-1 with TRBJ2-5, with D possibly matching TRBD2 (6 bases). The V end was cut by 4 bases, the J end by 5 bases, with 12 bases between. The CDR3 loop spans 13 amino acids. Germline V gene data show CDR1 as SGHRS and CDR2 as YFSETQ. The CDR3 nucleotides are TGCGCCAGCAGCCTGGGGGGAGGCGAGACCCAGTACTTC. This translates into CASSLGGGETQYF.

The chain joins TRBV7-2 to TRBJ2-2; unclear D gene. This CDR3 region has 15 residues. The V and J ends lost 1 base and 4 bases respectively, with 10 bases between them. Germline V gives CDR1 SGHTA, CDR2 FQGNSA. In nucleotides, the CDR3 is TGTGCCAGCAGCTTAGTGGTTAGCAGCACCGGGGAGCTGTTTTTT. The encoded protein is CASSLVVSSTGELFF.

This clone was detected only a few times. CDR3 amino acids: CASTPWSSKQTGELFF. CDR3 in DNA: TGTGCCAGTACTCCTTGGAGTTCCAAGCAAACCGGGGAGCTGTTTTTT. The chain employs TRBV19 and TRBJ2-2; D uncertain. This CDR3 has 16 amino acids. Germline lookup yields CDR1 LNHDA and CDR2 SQIVND (reference sequence). Trimming stripped 7 bases from V and 5 bases from J, with 20 bases between.

This clone was found a few times. CDR3 residues: CASSGALVPSDYNEQFF. For the CDR3, the DNA is TGTGCCAGCAGCGGGGCCCTTGTGCCATCCGACTACAATGAGCAGTTCTTC. The V and J genes are TRBV21-1 and TRBJ2-1; the table gives TRBD1 as D, unverified against the DNA. TRBV21-1 is a recognized pseudogene. This CDR3 is built from 17 residues.

The V gene is TRBV7-8, the J gene TRBJ2-3; TRBD2 might be the D (6 bases). Germline values: CDR1 SGHVS, CDR2 FQNEAQ. The CDR3 sequence is 14 residues long. V was clipped by 5 bases and J by 4 bases, with 13 bases between them. CDR3: CASSPRLGADTQYF. The CDR3 DNA is TGTGCCAGCAGCCCCCGACTAGGGGCAGATACGCAGTATTTT. The full variable domain, completed using reference TRBV7-8 and TRBJ2-3, is GAGVSQSPRYKVAKRGQDVALRCDPISGHVSLFWYQQALGQGPEFLTYFQNEAQLDKSGLPSDRFFAERPEGSVSTLKIQRTQQEDSAVYLCASSPRLGADTQYFGPGTRLTVL.

Comment on this clone: Other DNA sequences from this sample encode an identical CDR3 as well. The chain is built from TRBV5-1 and TRBJ2-3, with 8 bases lining up with TRBD1. Germline V gene lookup returns CDR1 SGHRS and CDR2 YFSETQ. The CDR3 spans 14 residues. V shed 4 bases, J shed 1 base, and the junction held 2 bases outside the gene matches. CDR3 in DNA: TGCGCCAGCAGCCCGGGACAGGGCACAGATACGCAGTATTTT. This codes for CASSPGQGTDTQYF.

This clone was detected a few times. This chain uses TRBV5-1 with TRBJ1-2, with D unclear. This CDR3 has 13 residues. CDR1 SGHRS and CDR2 YFSETQ come from the germline V gene. Trimming pared 3 bases from V and 5 bases from J, leaving 11 bases between. Written as DNA, the CDR3 is TGCGCCAGCAGCTCAAGTTGGACTTATGGCTACACCTTC. This sequence encodes CASSSSWTYGYTF.